This T cell receptor beta chain was sequenced during a study of shared clonotypes between healthy human individuals (dated by TCRdb to about 2020). Regarding the study in general: Three men and two women, aged 18 to 49 years, made up the cohort. For each donor, three plates each were used for CD4 naive and CD4 memory, two plates were used for CD8 naive, and one plate was used for CD8 memory. To increase sequencing depth and limit assay-specific biases, different laboratories used diverse techniques to prepare libraries and sequence TCR repertoires. Per donor, leukapheresis produced somewhere between about 0.9 and 9.5 billion PBMCs. Blood TCR repertoires of about five healthy adults were deeply sequenced to estimate repertoire size and the extent of clonotype sharing between individuals. Here is what the overall study found, with its caveats: Larger estimated clonotype richness was generally found for naive subsets than for memory subsets. Pairwise subsampling led to the expectation that sequencing depth would affect the degree of clonotype sharing among donors. Sampling was limited to blood, and TCR repertoires in tissue likely differ from TCR repertoires in blood. When a few donors were compared, the shared fraction of clonotypes was roughly 4.8% for naive CD4, around 3.5% for naive CD8, 2.3% for memory CD4, and approximately 0.4% for memory CD8. Because the study included a small number of donors, the genetic and exposure-history diversity represented was limited. Even with the large sequencing depth, rarefaction of the sorted-subset datasets indicated that sequencing was incomplete. Higher generation probabilities were observed for clonotypes shared by all four sorted-subset donors than for non-shared clonotypes.

The germline V gene specifies SGHAT as CDR1 and FQNNGV as CDR2. The germline ends are 10 bases apart after V is trimmed by 0 bases and J by 4 bases. The CDR3 covers 14 residues, taking in both the cysteine and the phenylalanine. Only the CDR3 portion is preserved as DNA: 42 bases, with reading frame beginning at the first base. Healthy HIV-negative adults with no recently reported acute infections or vaccinations were included as donors. Only Caucasian adults living in Nashville, Tennessee, USA were represented among the donors. CD4+ T cells were enriched through magnetic negative selection, after which naive cells were positively selected on CD45RA and the remaining negative fraction served as the memory subset. After blood collection by leukapheresis, PBMCs were isolated using Ficoll-Histopaque density gradient centrifugation and then cryopreserved in the vapor phase of liquid nitrogen. Analytical flow cytometry was used to check the purity and quantity of each magnetically sorted T cell population. Each sorted fraction had its genomic DNA isolated and then quantified by UV absorbance on a Nanodrop 2000c.

To note about this clone: The antigen it binds to is not known. Nothing much larger sits one base from this clone, and base qualities are not available.

Using the deep immunoSEQ assay, multiplex PCR amplified TCR CDR3 regions from genomic DNA. For each cell subset, the extracted genomic DNA was distributed evenly across all wells of several immunoSEQ 96-well plates, and each plate served as one replicate. Each replicate PCR for sorted subsets received around 200 ng genomic DNA, equal to roughly 30,000 T cell genomes. The purified libraries were quantified using a Qubit 3.0 fluorometer, sized with a Bioanalyzer 2100, and then quantified again using the KAPA Library Quantification kit. Every immunoSEQ 96-well plate was sequenced on a dedicated single-read 150-cycle Illumina NextSeq 550 flow cell. As for the authors' bioinformatics: Because only junctional sequences without quality scores were contained in the immunoSEQ output, filtering matching that applied to full-length reads could not be performed. To assign V/J genes and CDR3, sequences were annotated using PyIR, a Python wrapper for IgBLAST v1.9, with IMGT germline references. Reads were removed for weak V/J assignments (E-value above 1e-6), missing CDR3, stop codons, out-of-frame junctions, or ambiguous translated residues. V3J clonotypes were defined as sequences sharing the same inferred V gene, J gene, and CDR3 amino acid sequence. Percentage overlap between repertoires was calculated by dividing the number of shared unique clonotypes by the size of the smaller repertoire. Richness of each repertoire was evaluated using RTK rarefaction, the Chao1 estimator, and Recon v2.1 estimates of unobserved clonotypes. OLGA was used to compute generation probabilities for all TCRbeta clonotypes that the gDNA method yielded from a handful of donors. The clones in this table, taken by TCRdb from immuneACCESS, are in-frame only. Not every clone is retained; where verified, under half of the shortfall comes from an unresolved V gene, and the cause of the rest is unknown. Clonal size and the V and J genes are those of that table, whereas D and trimming came from the DNA. Across this sample there are under 1,100,000 clones, with 65% to 80% seen only once. Of the sample, about 1.5% is held by the ten largest clones.

This chain is built from TRBV11-2 and TRBJ2-7; the D gene remains uncertain. The clonotype comes from a man aged 18 to 30 in good health. What was sequenced was memory CD4+ T cells sorted from blood. This sample's cell subset or site label indicates: CD45RA-negative fraction. This receptor carries the CDR3 CASSLDLRSYEQYF. The nucleotides read TGTGCCAGCAGCTTAGATCTACGGTCTTACGAGCAGTACTTC.